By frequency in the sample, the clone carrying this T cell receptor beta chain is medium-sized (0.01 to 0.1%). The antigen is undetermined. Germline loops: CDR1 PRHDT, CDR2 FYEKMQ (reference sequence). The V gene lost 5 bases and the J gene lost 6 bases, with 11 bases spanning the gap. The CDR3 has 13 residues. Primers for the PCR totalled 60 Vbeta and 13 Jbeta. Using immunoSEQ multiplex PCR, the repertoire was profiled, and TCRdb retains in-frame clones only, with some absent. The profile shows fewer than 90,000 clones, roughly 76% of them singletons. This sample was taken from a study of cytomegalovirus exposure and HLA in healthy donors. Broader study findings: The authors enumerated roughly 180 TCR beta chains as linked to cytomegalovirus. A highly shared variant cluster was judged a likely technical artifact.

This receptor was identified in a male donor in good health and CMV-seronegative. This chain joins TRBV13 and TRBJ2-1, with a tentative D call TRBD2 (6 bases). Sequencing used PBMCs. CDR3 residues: CASSLTSINEQFF. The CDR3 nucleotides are TGTGCCAGCAGCCTCACTAGCATCAATGAGCAGTTCTTC.